The clone carrying this T cell receptor (beta chain) was seen a few times. Its antigen is unknown. Produced via immunoSEQ multiplex PCR; TCRdb's table is partial and in-frame only. The sample carries over 100,000 clones, 88% recorded once. This entry is derived from a study of T cell responses to AZD1222 COVID-19 vaccine. Study-wide points: The reported proportion of spike-specific TCRs targeting unmutated variant regions was nearly half. At baseline, seropositivity was found in only five or six AZD1222 recipients. Only after the peak T cell response were repertoires sampled.

The CDR3 is 17 residues long. CDR1 is MNHNS and CDR2 is SASEGT in the germline V gene. Trimming stripped 2 bases from V and 1 base from J, with 16 bases between. The V and J genes are TRBV6-1 and TRBJ2-3, with D possibly being TRBD1 (6 bases). The TCR comes from an adult in good health. This sample comprised peripheral blood, obtained on day 0 of AZD1222 vaccination. CDR3 residues: CASSENGPGVGTDTQYF. The DNA for the CDR3 is TGTGCCAGCAGTGAAAATGGCCCAGGGGTAGGCACAGATACGCAGTATTTT.